The 16 T cell receptor beta chains reported below all come from one sample, sequenced in a study of vaccination effects on CD4 cells after COVID-19. These receptors lack a known antigen. In the ViraFEST assay, antigen-specific CD4+ clonotypes were identified by expansion after peptide-pool stimulation. Isolation of CD4+ T cells took place after less than twelve days of culture. Among the vaccine recipients, none had a prior SARS-CoV-2 infection, and nucleocapsid antibodies were negative. The protocol was immunoSEQ multiplex PCR, while the TCRdb copy is restricted to in-frame clones and leaves out a portion. The sample has about 34,000 clones, around three quarters seen once; the top ten hold 25% to 35%. Specimen: CD4+ T cells from PBMCs cultured with HCoV-OC43 spike peptides, collected before COVID-19 vaccination. Subset reported: HCoV-OC43 spike overlapping peptide pool stimulation. All receptors come from a human donor who received a COVID-19 vaccine.

This clone was recorded a few times. This chain links TRBV15 with TRBJ2-3; D is ambiguous. The CDR3 is 15 residues long. V lost 3 bases to trimming and J lost 1 base, with 11 bases between them. Per germline, CDR1 LNHNV and CDR2 YYDKDF (reference sequence). As DNA, the CDR3 is TGTGCCACCAGCAGCCCCGACACGGGCACAGATACGCAGTATTTT. Translated, it gives CATSSPDTGTDTQYF.

The chain joins TRBV7-2 to TRBJ1-1; no definite D call. CDR1 and CDR2 from the germline V gene are SGHTA and FQGNSA. The CDR3 spans 14 residues. V lost 5 bases, J lost 0 bases, and 10 bases lay in between. CDR3 amino acids: CASSPGSMNTEAFF. The CDR3 region has the DNA TGTGCCAGCAGCCCCGGGTCCATGAACACTGAAGCTTTCTTT.

The chain carries TRBV7-8 and TRBJ1-3; no reliable D call. The CDR3 is made up of 17 amino acids. Germline loops: CDR1 SGHVS, CDR2 FQNEAQ. The V end lost 0 bases, the J end lost 2 bases, and 14 bases lay between the germline ends. CDR3 in amino acids: CASSLARAGMAGNTIYF. CDR3 coding DNA: TGTGCCAGCAGCTTAGCGAGAGCGGGGATGGCTGGAAACACCATATATTTT.

The V gene is TRBV29-1, the J gene TRBJ2-1, with 7 positions matching TRBD2. The V gene's germline CDR1 is SQVTM and CDR2 ANQGSEA. Trimming removed 6 bases from V and 7 bases from J; junction bases left unmatched: 12. This CDR3 has 14 residues. The CDR3 reads CSVGGSGSWNEQFF. As DNA, the CDR3 is TGCAGCGTGGGGGGGTCAGGGTCGTGGAATGAGCAGTTCTTC.

The chain carries TRBV3-1 (or the pseudogene TRBV3-2) and TRBJ2-7; 11 positions agree with TRBD2. Germline V CDR1 and CDR2: LGHDT, YNNKEL (reference sequence). The ends lost 0 bases at V and 4 bases at J; junction bases unmatched: 14. This CDR3 contains 19 residues. CDR3 in amino acids: CASSQDRARTSGSLYEQYF. DNA of the CDR3: TGTGCCAGCAGCCAAGATCGGGCCCGAACTAGCGGGAGTTTATACGAGCAGTACTTC.

The rearrangement joins TRBV27 to TRBJ1-6, with D tentatively TRBD1 (5 bases). CDR3 length equals 14 residues. The germline V gene has CDR1 MNHEY and CDR2 SMNVEV (reference sequence). The ends were cut back, 4 bases at V and 9 bases at J, with 13 bases in the middle. CDR3 nucleotide sequence: TGTGCCAGCAGTTCCGGGACGGGGGGTTCACCCCTCCACTTT. Its protein is CASSSGTGGSPLHF.

The genes are TRBV6-2 or TRBV6-3 and TRBJ1-2; a weak D match, TRBD1 (6 bases). V lost 6 bases, J lost 2 bases, and 19 bases lay in between. The CDR3 is made up of 16 amino acids. Germline-derived CDR1 and CDR2 are MNHEY and SVGEGT. CDR3 region: CASSPPPGQGNYGYTF. In DNA form, the CDR3 reads TGTGCCAGCAGCCCTCCCCCAGGTCAGGGGAACTATGGCTACACCTTC.

The chain employs TRBV18 and TRBJ2-5; D is undetermined. The CDR3 extends over 16 amino acids. Germline V lookup: CDR1 KGHSH, CDR2 LQKENI. The V end lost 0 bases, the J end lost 7 bases, and 18 bases lay between the germline ends. CDR3 sequence reads: CASSPPGLRSTGTQYF. Here the CDR3 DNA reads TGTGCCAGCTCACCACCGGGTTTGCGTTCCACCGGGACCCAGTACTTC.

Only a few counts were recorded for this clone. A junction boundary mismatches the germline segment, possibly from a read error. The rearrangement joins TRBV2 to TRBJ2-1, with TRBD1 as a possible D gene (5 bases). The CDR3 is 11 residues long. Germline CDR1 reads SNHLY; CDR2 reads FYNNEI. The chain's CDR3 is CASSEGLVGLF. CDR3 bases: TGTGCCAGCAGTGAGGGGCTAGTCGGGCTCTTC.

The chain combines TRBV28 with TRBJ2-1; 9 nucleotides line up with TRBD2. This CDR3 has 15 amino acids. Germline CDR1 MDHEN, CDR2 SYDVKM. V trimming: 8 bases; J trimming: 2 bases; junction bases outside the gene matches: 7. For the CDR3, the DNA is TGTGCCAGCGGACCCCTAGCGGGAACCTACAATGAGCAGTTCTTC. The encoded protein is CASGPLAGTYNEQFF.

The V gene is TRBV27, the J gene TRBJ1-1; perhaps TRBD1 as D (5 bases). Trimming left V 5 bases short and J 3 bases short, with 10 bases between. The CDR3 is made up of 13 amino acids. Germline V gives CDR1 MNHEY, CDR2 SMNVEV (reference sequence). The CDR3 coding sequence is TGTGCCAGCAGTCCAGAGGGGTACACTGAAGCTTTCTTT. This translates into CASSPEGYTEAFF.

The chain has TRBV5-1 and TRBJ2-7; 7 bases align to TRBD1. The V segment lost 4 bases and the J segment 4 bases; nucleotides outside the gene matches: 14. Germline V lookup: CDR1 SGHRS, CDR2 YFSETQ. The CDR3 is made up of 16 amino acids. CDR3: CASSLGQARTSYEQYF. The CDR3 DNA follows: TGCGCCAGCAGCCTCGGACAGGCTAGGACGTCTTACGAGCAGTACTTC.

V usage is TRBV9 and J usage is TRBJ2-2, with D possibly TRBD2 on 5 matching bases. The CDR3 sequence is 15 residues long. Germline CDR1 SGDLS, CDR2 YYNGEE. Trimming left V 1 base short and J 5 bases short, with 12 bases between. In DNA, the CDR3 is TGTGCCAGCAGCGTATTGCTAGCTGGAACCGGGGAGCTGTTTTTT. Protein: CASSVLLAGTGELFF. The whole variable domain, filled in from reference TRBV9 and TRBJ2-2, reads DSGVTQTPKHLITATGQRVTLRCSPRSGDLSVYWYQQSLDQGLQFLIQYYNGEERAKGNILERFSAQQFPDLHSELNLSSLELGDSALYFCASSVLLAGTGELFFGEGSRLTVL.

The J gene is TRBJ1-6, the V gene TRBV6-6, with D tentatively TRBD1 (5 bases). V was pared by 6 bases and J by 8 bases, with 11 bases between. Germline CDR1 MNHNY, CDR2 SVGAGI (reference sequence). The CDR3 has 13 amino acids. CDR3 protein: CASSRRDDSPLHF. CDR3 nucleotide sequence: TGTGCCAGCAGCCGCAGGGATGATTCACCCCTCCACTTT.

A few counts support this clone. V usage is TRBV18 and J usage is TRBJ1-5, with a tentative D call TRBD1 (6 bases). This CDR3 contains 14 residues. CDR1 and CDR2 from the germline V gene are KGHSH and LQKENI. The V gene lost 6 bases and the J gene lost 2 bases, with 11 bases spanning the gap. As DNA, the CDR3 is TGTGCCAGCTCCGCAGGGGATGGCAATCAGCCCCAGCATTTT. This codes for CASSAGDGNQPQHF.

The chain employs TRBV6-5 and TRBJ1-1, with unresolved D. Germline CDR1 MNHEY, CDR2 SVGAGI. The length of the CDR3 is 12 residues. DNA of the CDR3: TGTGTCCACCGCTACATGAACACTGAAGCTTTCTTT. Translating gives CVHRYMNTEAFF.